The sequence of this TCR beta chain was determined in a study of T-cell memory formation after mild COVID-19. In the study overall: For the most part, TCR clusters were specific to one donor. General study results and limits: CD4+ bias marked clones expanding day 15 to 37, unlike balanced contracting clones. The authors left the SARS-CoV-2 specificity of second-wave clones peaking on day 37 unconfirmed.

MiXCR was run by TCRdb on the 5' RACE reads, yielding one entry per CDR3 protein. The data hold a few hundred thousand distinct CDR3 sequences, with around 20% observed a single time. This clonotype has a handful of counts. Its antigen remains unidentified. The origin of this receptor is an adult woman who had mild COVID-19 (a few samples of this study predate the infection). Cell type and time point are not known. The sequenced material came from PBMCs or a T cell subset sorted from them (not recorded which).

CDR3: CATSNGDWVGYTF. The CDR3 bases are TGTGCCACCAGTAATGGGGACTGGGTAGGCTACACCTTC. V gene TRBV24-1 combines with J gene TRBJ1-2, with a possible D match to TRBD1 (5 bases). V dropped 6 bases and J dropped 8 bases, with 15 bases sitting between them. Germline V gives CDR1 KGHDR, CDR2 SFDVKD. The CDR3 has 13 residues.